This T cell receptor (beta chain) derives from a study of control samples from healthy donors and cancer patients. CDR3 length: 16 amino acids. The germline gives CDR1 LGHNA, CDR2 YNFKEQ. Trimming cost V 1 base and J 2 bases, with 15 bases left between them. The repertoire was sequenced with immunoSEQ multiplex PCR; TCRdb's copy has only in-frame clones and lacks some. The sample has 120,000 or so clones, around nine tenths seen once; the top ten hold more than 2%. The rearrangement links TRBV4-2 to TRBJ2-7; D possibly matches TRBD1 or TRBD2 (5 bases each). Specimen: blood. This receptor was identified in a man younger than 35 in good health. CDR3 nucleotides: TGTGCCAGCAGCCAAGGAGGGGCGGGCCCTACCTACGAGCAGTACTTC. It codes for CASSQGGAGPTYEQYF.